Shown below are 5 T cell receptor beta chains from a single sample sequenced in a study of blood T cells in healthy people across ages. A J-beta primer mix and a sample-barcoded 5' primer were used in a second PCR of about 6 to 12 cycles. TCRdb redid the calling of the 5' RACE reads with MiXCR, one entry per CDR3 protein. The repertoire holds some 1.6 million distinct CDR3 sequences, with 34% as singletons. Sequenced: blood. These receptors originate from a woman in her twenties or thirties in good health.

The CDR3 DNA sequence: TGTGCCAGCAGCTCAGGGGGCGTATGGAACGAGCAGTACTTC. It codes for CASSSGGVWNEQYF. This chain connects TRBV27 to TRBJ2-7; 8 positions match TRBD1. The V gene's germline CDR1 is MNHEY and CDR2 SMNVEV (reference sequence). This CDR3 has 14 amino acids. J was trimmed by 5 bases and V by 6 bases; bases with no gene match: 9.

This clonotype was seen only a few times. The V call is TRBV20-1, the J call TRBJ2-5, with 8 bases that match TRBD2. The CDR3 length is 14 residues. With V trimmed by 3 bases and J by 3 bases, 6 bases remained unmatched. Germline V gives CDR1 DFQATT, CDR2 SNEGSKA (reference sequence). The CDR3 protein is CSARTGGAKETQYF. CDR3 nucleotides: TGCAGTGCTAGGACGGGGGGGGCTAAAGAGACCCAGTACTTC.

CDR3 sequence (DNA): TGTGCCACCGAAGCGGGGAAGGATACGCAGTATTTT. It translates to CATEAGKDTQYF. V is TRBV5-4 and J is TRBJ2-3, with TRBD2 matching over 7 bases. Trimming cost V 9 bases and J 6 bases; bases outside gene matches: 7. Germline V gene sequence: CDR1 SGHNT, CDR2 YYREEE (reference sequence). CDR3 length equals 12 residues.

The V and J genes are TRBV27 and TRBJ1-5; D not certain. This CDR3 has 15 amino acids. Per germline, CDR1 MNHEY and CDR2 SMNVEV (reference sequence). V was clipped by 0 bases and J by 5 bases, with 11 bases between them. The CDR3 loop is CASSLSAGPYQPQHF. CDR3 nucleotides: TGTGCCAGCAGTTTATCGGCAGGTCCGTATCAGCCCCAGCATTTT.

This clonotype was counted at least ten times. The chain employs TRBV15 and TRBJ2-5; D is perhaps TRBD2 (5 bases). The CDR3 totals 17 residues. The germline V and J ends were trimmed by 0 bases and 5 bases, with 19 bases remaining between them. CDR1 is LNHNV and CDR2 is YYDKDF in the germline V gene (reference sequence). Here the CDR3 DNA reads TGTGCCACCAGCAGAGACCCAAGAGAGGGATTCGATGAGACCCAGTACTTC. Residues: CATSRDPREGFDETQYF.